These 4 T cell receptor beta chains came from one sample sequenced in a study of early T cells in non-severe SARS-CoV-2 infection (dated by TCRdb to the early 2020s). The library relied on 5' RACE. The reads were generated on a NextSeq 500. TCRdb handled the public reads itself, with Q25 trimming in fastp and clone calling in MiXCR, and kept productive beta chains. Each CDR3 protein appears once, grouped with its most common genes and DNA. This sample lists just over 65,000 distinct CDR3 sequences; less than 15% were detected once. About 8.3% of the sample is taken by the ten largest. Sample: whole blood. The receptor set was obtained from an adult who was a healthcare worker with PCR-confirmed SARS-CoV-2 infection or an uninfected control (not recorded which).

This clonotype was recorded a few times. The chain uses TRBV3-1 and TRBJ1-6; no reliable D call. The V end was cut by 2 bases, the J end by 7 bases, with 6 bases between. The CDR3 totals 13 residues. Germline V gene lookup returns CDR1 LGHDT and CDR2 YNNKEL (reference sequence). The DNA of the CDR3 is TGTGCCAGCAGCCAAAACAGAAATTCACCCCTCCACTTT. It codes for CASSQNRNSPLHF.

The chain has TRBV5-1 and TRBJ2-1, with D hard to call. Germline assignment: CDR1 SGHRS and CDR2 YFSETQ. The V end was cut by 5 bases, the J end by 5 bases, with 11 bases between. CDR3 length: 13 amino acids. In DNA, the CDR3 is TGCGCCAGCAGTTCCTATAATAACAATGAGCAGTTCTTC. Its translation is CASSSYNNNEQFF.

The chain has TRBV5-1 and TRBJ1-1; 9 nucleotides match TRBD1. There are 14 residues in the CDR3. The germline V gene encodes CDR1 SGHRS and CDR2 YFSETQ. With 3 bases clipped from V and 4 bases from J, the junction kept 4 bases outside the gene matches. The CDR3 region has the DNA TGCGCCAGCAGCTCGGGACAGGGAGGCACTGAAGCTTTCTTT. Its protein is CASSSGQGGTEAFF.

The chain employs TRBV24-1 and TRBJ2-5; D is perhaps TRBD1 (5 bases). V was shortened by 1 base and J by 1 base, with 12 bases between the two germline ends. In germline, CDR1 is KGHDR, CDR2 SFDVKD. This CDR3 has 16 amino acids. The CDR3 DNA follows: TGTGCCACCAGTGATTTCGACAGAACATTCCAAGAGACCCAGTACTTC. It encodes CATSDFDRTFQETQYF.